A selection of T cell receptor beta chains follows, all from one sample in a study of identical twins. TCRdb reprocessed the 5' RACE reads with MiXCR, giving one entry per CDR3 protein. The sample records fewer than 500,000 distinct CDR3 sequences, 14% being singletons. The same sample was also studied in work on yellow fever vaccine responses in identical twins.

Input material: CD4+ T cells sorted from blood. Source of these receptors: a young woman in good health. Each CDR3 is given with its conserved first and last residue. The D gene is left open where the match is weak. Not all rows give a size; the values are once, few, many and, for expanded clones, a class.

NA NA TRBJ2-1 TRBV20-1 CSAPVVGSWHNEQFF TGCAGTGCCCCGGTGGTAGGGAGTTGGCACAATGAGCAGTTCTTC
few TRBD1 TRBJ2-1 TRBV27 CASSLFLTGRNNEQFF TGTGCCAGCAGTTTATTCCTGACAGGGAGAAACAATGAGCAGTTCTTC
NA TRBD2 TRBJ2-5 TRBV11-2 CASSPQPGSGGEETQYF TGTGCCAGCAGCCCGCAACCGGGTAGCGGGGGGGAAGAGACCCAGTACTTC
few TRBD1 TRBJ2-1 TRBV25-1 CASSAAGGRTNEQFF TGTGCCAGCAGTGCCGCAGGGGGCAGGACTAATGAGCAGTTCTTC
NA NA TRBJ2-2 TRBV7-2 CASTRVGSNTGELFF TGTGCCAGCACCCGTGTGGGTTCGAACACCGGGGAGCTGTTTTTT
few NA TRBJ1-4 TRBV5-1 CASSSRAGEALLFF TGCGCCAGCAGTTCCAGAGCGGGTGAAGCCCTCCTGTTTTTT
few NA TRBJ1-4 TRBV7-9 CASSFSGDGEKLFF TGTGCCAGCAGCTTTTCAGGGGATGGGGAAAAACTGTTTTTT
few NA TRBJ2-7 TRBV12-2 CASRPVLGFYSYEQYF TGTGCAAGTCGCCCGGTGTTGGGGTTCTATTCCTACGAGCAGTACTTC
few NA TRBJ2-2 TRBV15 CATKTETNTGELFF TGTGCCACCAAGACAGAGACTAACACCGGGGAGCTGTTTTTT
NA NA TRBJ2-7 TRBV7-9 CASSSAGTRAYEQYF TGTGCCAGCAGCTCCGCCGGGACTCGAGCCTACGAGCAGTACTTC
few TRBD1 TRBJ2-7 TRBV12-3/TRBV12-4 CASSLGPGGRYEQYF TGTGCCAGCAGTTTGGGTCCAGGGGGACGCTACGAGCAGTACTTC
NA NA TRBJ2-7 TRBV6-5 CASSYPQMGSYEQYF TGTGCCAGCAGTTACCCTCAGATGGGCTCCTACGAGCAGTACTTC
few NA TRBJ1-3 TRBV5-1 CASSLMGGPGNTIYF TGCGCCAGCAGCTTGATGGGGGGTCCGGGAAACACCATATATTTT
NA NA TRBJ2-7 TRBV20-1 CSAPLGRTYEQYF TGCAGTGCTCCCCTAGGGCGAACCTACGAGCAGTACTTC
NA TRBD2 TRBJ2-1 TRBV24-1 CATSEPPSGAYNEQFF TGTGCCACCAGTGAGCCGCCGAGCGGGGCCTACAATGAGCAGTTCTTC
NA NA TRBJ2-1 TRBV11-1 CASSPLPLMSLGLYNEQFF TGTGCCAGCAGCCCTCTACCCCTGATGTCCCTCGGGTTGTACAATGAGCAGTTCTTC
few NA TRBJ2-2 TRBV10-3 CAIRGTGNTGELFF TGTGCCATCAGGGGGACGGGGAACACCGGGGAGCTGTTTTTT
few NA TRBJ1-4 TRBV20-1 CSASAGSATNEKLFF TGCAGTGCTAGTGCCGGATCAGCAACTAATGAAAAACTGTTTTTT
NA TRBD2 TRBJ2-7 TRBV9 CASSSTSRSYEQYF TGTGCCAGCAGCTCGACTAGCAGGTCCTACGAGCAGTACTTC
NA NA TRBJ2-2 TRBV2 CASTLEGGPNTGELFF TGTGCCAGCACCCTTGAGGGGGGGCCCAACACCGGGGAGCTGTTTTTT